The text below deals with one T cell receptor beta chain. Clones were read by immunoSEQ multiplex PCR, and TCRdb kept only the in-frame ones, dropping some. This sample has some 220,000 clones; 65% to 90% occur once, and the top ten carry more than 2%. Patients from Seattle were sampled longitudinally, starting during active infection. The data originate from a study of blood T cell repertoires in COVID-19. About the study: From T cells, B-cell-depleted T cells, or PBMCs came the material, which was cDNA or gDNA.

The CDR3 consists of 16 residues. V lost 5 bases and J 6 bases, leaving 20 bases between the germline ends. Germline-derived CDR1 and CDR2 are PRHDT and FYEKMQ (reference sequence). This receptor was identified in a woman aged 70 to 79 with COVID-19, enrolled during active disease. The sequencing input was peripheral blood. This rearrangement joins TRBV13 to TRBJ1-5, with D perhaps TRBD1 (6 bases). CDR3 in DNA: TGTGCCAGCAGCCTGTTACAGGGACGGGCGAGTCAGCCCCAGCATTTT. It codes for CASSLLQGRASQPQHF. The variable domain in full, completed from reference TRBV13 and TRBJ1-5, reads AAGVIQSPRHLIKEKRETATLKCYPIPRHDTVYWYQQGPGQDPQFLISFYEKMQSDKGSIPDRFSAQQFSDYHSELNMSSLELGDSALYFCASSLLQGRASQPQHFGDGTRLSIL.